These 6 T cell receptor beta chains were sequenced from one sample in a study of blood T cell repertoires in COVID-19. Profiling relied on immunoSEQ multiplex PCR, and the TCRdb table lists in-frame clones only, not all of them. The table lists tens of thousands of clones, 75% to 85% of them singletons. Sequencing was carried out using peripheral blood. Receptor source: a human donor in a cohort sampled during active COVID-19.

The V and J genes are TRBV5-1 and TRBJ1-2, with a weak D call TRBD1 (6 bases). Germline V lookup: CDR1 SGHRS, CDR2 YFSETQ. The CDR3 spans 16 residues. Trimming cost V 1 base and J 4 bases, with 17 bases left between them. CDR3 sequence: CASSLSPQGRVYGYTF. CDR3 bases: TGCGCCAGCAGCTTGTCGCCACAGGGTAGGGTCTATGGCTACACCTTC.

The rearrangement uses TRBV11-2 and TRBJ1-5; D is possibly TRBD1 (5 bases). Germline CDR1 reads SGHAT; CDR2 reads FQNNGV. CDR3 length: 15 amino acids. Trimming left V 5 bases short and J 3 bases short, with 14 bases between. The CDR3 is CASSLMGLDNQPQHF. CDR3 bases: TGTGCCAGCAGCCTGATGGGACTTGACAATCAGCCCCAGCATTTT.

This clone was seen only a few times. The rearrangement joins TRBV9 to TRBJ1-1; D perhaps matches TRBD1 (5 bases). This CDR3 region has 13 residues. The germline V gene has CDR1 SGDLS and CDR2 YYNGEE. Trimming cost V 4 bases and J 1 base, with 8 bases left between them. Written as DNA, the CDR3 is TGTGCCAGCAGCTCCCAGGGGAACACTGAAGCTTTCTTT. It encodes CASSSQGNTEAFF.

This sequence joins TRBV7-2 and TRBJ1-4; D ambiguous. V lost 5 bases to trimming and J lost 1 base, with 14 bases between them. The CDR3 runs 16 residues. Per germline, CDR1 SGHTA and CDR2 FQGNSA. CDR3 sequence reads: CASSEVKSVTNEKLFF. Written as DNA, the CDR3 is TGTGCCAGCAGCGAGGTGAAGTCCGTAACTAATGAAAAACTGTTTTTT.

This rearrangement joins TRBV12-3 or TRBV12-4 to TRBJ1-1; no firm D call. The ends were cut back, 7 bases at V and 0 bases at J, with 9 bases in the middle. The CDR3 totals 13 residues. CDR3 DNA sequence: TGTGCCAGCACTACTGCTGTGAACACTGAAGCTTTCTTT. Amino acids: CASTTAVNTEAFF.

The chain carries TRBV19 and TRBJ1-1; D is uncertain. This CDR3 is 13 amino acids long. V dropped 3 bases and J dropped 4 bases, with 9 bases sitting between them. Looked up from germline, CDR1 is LNHDA and CDR2 is SQIVND (reference sequence). CDR3 sequence reads: CASSIGTPTEAFF. The CDR3 DNA sequence: TGTGCCAGTAGTATCGGTACTCCCACTGAAGCTTTCTTT.